This T cell receptor beta chain was recorded in a study of identical twins. Study results and caveats: Analyses based on zero insertions could be partly confounded by invariant MAIT and iNKT cells. Recombination models fit unrelated individuals' TCR alpha sharing but underestimated twins'.

MiXCR was run by TCRdb on the 5' RACE reads, yielding one entry per CDR3 protein. The sample yields 400,000 to 550,000 distinct CDR3 sequences, roughly a quarter seen once. As for this clonotype: The antigen remains undetermined.

The length of the CDR3 is 14 residues. V was clipped by 0 bases and J by 3 bases, with 8 bases between them. Germline lookup yields CDR1 LGHDT and CDR2 YNNKEL (reference sequence). This sample was shared with a second study, whose subject was T cells expressing NK-cell markers. From that study: One of eight sequenced donors was HCMV-seronegative; the other seven were seropositive.

This sequence originates from a young woman in good health. Sequenced sample: CD4+ T cells sorted from blood. V gene TRBV3-1 combines with J gene TRBJ2-5; possible D gene TRBD1, 6 bases. This CDR3 is CASSQDNREETQYF. The CDR3 nucleotides are TGTGCCAGCAGCCAAGATAACAGGGAAGAGACCCAGTACTTC.